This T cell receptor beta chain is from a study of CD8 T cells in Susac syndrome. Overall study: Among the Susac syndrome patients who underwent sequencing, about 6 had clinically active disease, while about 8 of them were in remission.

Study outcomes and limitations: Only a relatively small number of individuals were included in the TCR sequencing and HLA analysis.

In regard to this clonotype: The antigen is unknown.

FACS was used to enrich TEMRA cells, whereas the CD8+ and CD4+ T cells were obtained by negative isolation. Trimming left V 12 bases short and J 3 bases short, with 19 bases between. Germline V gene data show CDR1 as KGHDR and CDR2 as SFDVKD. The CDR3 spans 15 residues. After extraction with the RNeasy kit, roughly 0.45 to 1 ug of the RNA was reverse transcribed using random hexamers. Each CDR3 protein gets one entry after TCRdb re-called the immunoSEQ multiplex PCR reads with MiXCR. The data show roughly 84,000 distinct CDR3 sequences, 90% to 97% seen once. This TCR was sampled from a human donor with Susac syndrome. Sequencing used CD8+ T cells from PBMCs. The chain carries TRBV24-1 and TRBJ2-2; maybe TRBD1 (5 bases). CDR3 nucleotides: TGTGCCTCCTCCCTTAGTAGCAGGGACACCGGGGAGCTGTTTTTT. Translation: CASSLSSRDTGELFF.